The 20 T cell receptor beta chains below come from one sample, sequenced in a study of blood T cell repertoires in COVID-19. Assay: immunoSEQ multiplex PCR; the TCRdb copy retains only in-frame clones and omits some. The data contain about 240,000 clones, more than 75% of them singletons. Sequenced: peripheral blood. These receptors were taken from an older man with acute or convalescent COVID-19.

This chain links TRBV6-5 with TRBJ2-1; 7 bases match TRBD2. This CDR3 contains 13 residues. The germline CDR1 and CDR2 sequences are MNHEY and SVGAGI. J lost 6 bases, V lost 6 bases, and 5 bases had no gene match. The CDR3 loop reads CASRTSSGNEQFF. CDR3 coding DNA: TGTGCCAGCAGAACCTCTAGCGGCAATGAGCAGTTCTTC.

The chain is built from TRBV3-1 (or the pseudogene TRBV3-2) and TRBJ1-2; TRBD1 matches at 8 bases. The CDR3 is made up of 13 amino acids. The junction had 2 bases not matched to a gene; V was cut back by 4 bases and J by 4 bases. Germline loops: CDR1 LGHDT, CDR2 YNNKEL (reference sequence). The CDR3 is CASSLGQAYGYTF. Here the CDR3 DNA reads TGTGCCAGCAGCCTGGGACAGGCCTATGGCTACACCTTC.

CDR3 protein: CASSRTGYEAFF. For the CDR3, the DNA is TGTGCCAGCAGTCGAACAGGTTATGAAGCTTTCTTT. The J gene is TRBJ1-1, the V gene TRBV6-5; maybe TRBD1 (5 bases). With 5 bases removed from V and 7 bases from J, the gap between germline ends came to 11 bases. CDR3 length: 12 amino acids. Germline V gives CDR1 MNHEY, CDR2 SVGAGI.

The chain employs TRBV9 and TRBJ1-2, with 9 nucleotides matching TRBD1. After removal of 3 bases from V and 3 bases from J, the junction contained 9 bases not matched to a gene. Per the germline V gene, CDR1 is SGDLS and CDR2 is YYNGEE. The CDR3 consists of 16 residues. This CDR3 reads CASSASQGTGHYGYTF. Here the CDR3 DNA reads TGTGCCAGCAGCGCGTCCCAAGGGACAGGGCACTATGGCTACACCTTC.

This chain links TRBV2 with TRBJ2-3; the match to TRBD2 covers 8 bases. V lost 5 bases, J lost 1 base, and 8 bases stayed unmatched. The CDR3 runs 16 residues. CDR1 is SNHLY, CDR2 FYNNEI, per germline. For the CDR3, the DNA is TGTGCCAGCAGTTCCGGACTAGCAGGAGGCACAGATACGCAGTATTTT. Its protein is CASSSGLAGGTDTQYF.

The chain has TRBV11-3 and TRBJ1-1; D possibly corresponds to TRBD1 (6 bases). This CDR3 comprises 15 residues. Germline lookup yields CDR1 SGHNT and CDR2 YENEEA. Trimming removed 3 bases from V and 4 bases from J, with 15 bases in between. CDR3 protein: CASSLDGQPTTEAFF. The CDR3 DNA reads TGTGCCAGCAGCTTGGATGGACAGCCTACCACTGAAGCTTTCTTT.

A note on this clone: At the DNA level, this CDR3 is encoded by other sequences in the same sample as well. CDR3 bases: TGTGCCACCAGTGATCCAGGGTACACTGAAGCTTTCTTT. This translates into CATSDPGYTEAFF. V usage is TRBV24-1 and J usage is TRBJ1-1; a possible D gene is TRBD1 (5 bases). V was pared by 3 bases and J by 3 bases, with 7 bases between. CDR1 KGHDR and CDR2 SFDVKD come from the germline V gene. The CDR3 runs to 13 residues.

This chain links TRBV2 with TRBJ1-2; a weak D match, TRBD1 (6 bases). The CDR3 length is 13 residues. V lost 8 bases, J lost 2 bases, and 12 bases lay in between. CDR1 and CDR2 from the germline V gene are SNHLY and FYNNEI. The CDR3 loop is CASSEGVNYGYTF. In DNA, the CDR3 is TGTGCCAGCTCCGAGGGGGTGAACTATGGCTACACCTTC. The full variable domain, with the rest looked up from reference TRBV2 and TRBJ1-2, is EPEVTQTPSHQVTQMGQEVILRCVPISNHLYFYWYRQILGQKVEFLVSFYNNEISEKSEIFDDQFSVERPDGSNFTLKIRSTKLEDSAMYFCASSEGVNYGYTFGSGTRLTVV.

This clone turned up a few times. The V gene is TRBV3-1 (or the pseudogene TRBV3-2), the J gene TRBJ2-5; 10 nucleotides line up with TRBD1. The CDR3 extends over 15 amino acids. The V gene's germline CDR1 is LGHDT and CDR2 YNNKEL (reference sequence). With 0 bases clipped from V and 10 bases from J, the junction kept 8 bases outside the gene matches. The CDR3 nucleotides read TGTGCCAGCAGCCAAGATGGACAGGGGGACCCGGGCCAGTACTTC. It translates to CASSQDGQGDPGQYF.

The J gene is TRBJ1-1, the V gene TRBV5-4; D possibly corresponds to TRBD1 (5 bases). V was pared by 2 bases and J by 0 bases, with 14 bases between. The CDR3 contains 16 residues. CDR1 and CDR2 (germline): SGHNT, YYREEE (reference sequence). The CDR3 protein is CASSFGGDVLNTEAFF. CDR3 DNA sequence: TGTGCCAGCAGCTTTGGAGGGGACGTATTGAACACTGAAGCTTTCTTT.

J is TRBJ1-1 and V is TRBV29-1; D possibly corresponds to TRBD1 (5 bases). CDR1 is SQVTM and CDR2 is ANQGSEA in the germline V gene. V lost 7 bases and J lost 3, with 9 bases in between. There are 11 residues in the CDR3. The CDR3 spells CSARGYTEAFF. The CDR3 nucleotides are TGCAGCGCGAGGGGTTACACTGAAGCTTTCTTT.

In regard to this clone: This specimen includes other DNA sequences encoding the same CDR3. This sequence joins TRBV20-1 and TRBJ2-5; D gene ambiguous. The CDR3 contains 10 residues. Trimming stripped 6 bases from V and 1 base from J, with 3 bases between. The germline V gene encodes CDR1 DFQATT and CDR2 SNEGSKA (reference sequence). The CDR3 is CSAAQETQYF. CDR3 coding DNA: TGCAGTGCAGCCCAAGAGACCCAGTACTTC.

This clone has a handful of counts. The J gene is TRBJ1-5, the V gene TRBV2, with a possible D match to TRBD1 (5 bases). The CDR3 has 13 residues. V was pared by 4 bases and J by 4 bases, with 8 bases between. CDR1 SNHLY and CDR2 FYNNEI come from the germline V gene. The CDR3 DNA reads TGTGCCAGCAGTGGGCAGGGAAATCAGCCCCAGCATTTT. The encoded protein is CASSGQGNQPQHF. Full variable domain (rest looked up from reference TRBV2 and TRBJ1-5): EPEVTQTPSHQVTQMGQEVILRCVPISNHLYFYWYRQILGQKVEFLVSFYNNEISEKSEIFDDQFSVERPDGSNFTLKIRSTKLEDSAMYFCASSGQGNQPQHFGDGTRLSIL.

V and J are TRBV19 and TRBJ2-1; the D gene is possibly TRBD2 (6 bases). Germline V CDR1 and CDR2: LNHDA, SQIVND (reference sequence). This CDR3 has 16 residues. Trimming cost V 3 bases and J 1 base, with 13 bases left between them. Here the CDR3 DNA reads TGTGCCAGTAGTATGTTTCAGGGAGGATCCTACAATGAGCAGTTCTTC. Amino acids: CASSMFQGGSYNEQFF.

The chain links TRBV7-2 to TRBJ2-7; D unclear. V lost 2 bases and J lost 0, with 8 bases in between. The length of the CDR3 is 14 residues. Germline CDR1 reads SGHTA; CDR2 reads FQGNSA. The CDR3 reads CASSLTHSSYEQYF. The CDR3 DNA follows: TGTGCCAGCAGCTTAACGCACAGCTCCTACGAGCAGTACTTC.

Remarks on this clone: Mismatch with germline at one junction end may stem from a read error. V usage is TRBV28 and J usage is TRBJ1-2; D gene ambiguous. CDR1 MDHEN and CDR2 SYDVKM come from the germline V gene. The CDR3 contains 13 residues. This CDR3 is CVSKQQANYGYTF. CDR3 in DNA: TGTGTCAGCAAACAGCAAGCTAACTATGGCTACACCTTC.

The J gene is TRBJ1-1, the V gene TRBV29-1; D is possibly TRBD1 (5 bases). V lost 1 base and J 2 bases, leaving 8 bases between the germline ends. This CDR3 has 13 amino acids. Germline CDR1 SQVTM, CDR2 ANQGSEA. The CDR3 DNA is TGCAGCGTTGAAGGCAGGGTCAACACTGAAGCTTTCTTT. This gives the protein CSVEGRVNTEAFF.

The CDR3 DNA is TGTGCCAGTAGTATAGATCGTGGAGGGAGCAATCAGCCCCAGCATTTT. Protein: CASSIDRGGSNQPQHF. The chain links TRBV19 to TRBJ1-5; D gene uncertain. Germline values: CDR1 LNHDA, CDR2 SQIVND (reference sequence). The CDR3 has 16 residues. V lost 0 bases and J lost 1, with 10 bases in between.

The chain links TRBV6-2 or TRBV6-3 to TRBJ1-5; D is perhaps TRBD1 (5 bases). The CDR3 loop spans 15 amino acids. Germline V gene sequence: CDR1 MNHEY, CDR2 SVGEGT. Trimming pared 7 bases from V and 4 bases from J, leaving 17 bases between. CDR3 residues: CASTPRQGRNQPQHF. The CDR3 DNA follows: TGTGCCAGCACCCCACGCCAGGGCCGAAATCAGCCCCAGCATTTT.

This chain links TRBV19 with TRBJ1-6; the D gene is possibly TRBD1 (6 bases). V was pared by 7 bases and J by 6 bases, with 19 bases between. CDR3 length equals 16 residues. Germline V gene sequence: CDR1 LNHDA, CDR2 SQIVND (reference sequence). The CDR3 nucleotides are TGTGCCAGTACCTCTCGAAGGGGGTCCCGTAATTCACCCCTCCACTTT. It encodes CASTSRRGSRNSPLHF.